Presented here are 30 T cell receptor beta chains from one specimen sequenced in a study of glioma-infiltrating T cells. Amplification of TCR alpha and beta CDR3 regions from RNA used iRepertoire nested multiplex PCR. TCRdb called the multiplex PCR reads again in MiXCR, with one record for every CDR3 protein. Counted here are around 350,000 distinct CDR3 sequences, 35% to 45% occurring once; the ten biggest clones make up more than 10%. Input material: glioma tissue, nonneoplastic brain tissue, or PBMCs (not recorded which). Every receptor here comes from a human donor with low-grade glioma or glioblastoma, undergoing nonglioma brain surgery, or in good health (not recorded which).

The chain recombines TRBV27 with TRBJ2-3; 9 nucleotides agree with TRBD2. With V trimmed by 4 bases and J by 2 bases, 10 bases remained unmatched. CDR1 is MNHEY, CDR2 SMNVEV, per germline (reference sequence). This CDR3 has 17 amino acids. The CDR3 sequence: CASSSLSGLASTDTQYF. The CDR3 nucleotides are TGTGCCAGCAGTTCATTATCGGGACTAGCATCCACAGATACGCAGTATTTT.

CDR3 region: CASSPRTSGWPQGQFF. Written as DNA, the CDR3 is TGCGCCAGCAGCCCCCGGACTAGCGGGTGGCCACAAGGGCAGTTCTTC. The chain is built from TRBV4-3 and TRBJ2-1; TRBD2 agrees at 11 bases. CDR1 LGHNA and CDR2 YSLEER come from the germline V gene. V shed 4 bases, J shed 12 bases, and the junction held 14 bases outside the gene matches. The CDR3 sequence is 16 residues long.

Remarks on this clonotype: One base away lies a much larger clone, so this may be a sequencing read error. The V and J genes are TRBV6-2 or TRBV6-3 and TRBJ1-1; D is unclear. The V gene lost 8 bases and the J gene lost 1 base, with 17 bases spanning the gap. Per germline, CDR1 MNHEY and CDR2 SVGEGT. The CDR3 has 15 residues. For the CDR3, the DNA is TGTGCCAGCCGCATTTGTGGGCAGACGAACACTGAAGCTTTCTTT. Translation: CASRICGQTNTEAFF.

This clonotype was detected only a few times. The chain is built from TRBV7-6 and TRBJ2-7, with 11 bases fitting TRBD1. In germline, CDR1 is SGHVS, CDR2 FNYEAQ. The CDR3 sequence is 15 residues long. V dropped 5 bases and J dropped 5; count of bases not matched to a gene: 8. The CDR3: CASSGWTGGRDEQYF. In nucleotides, the CDR3 is TGTGCCAGCAGCGGATGGACAGGGGGCCGGGACGAGCAGTACTTC. The full variable domain, with the rest looked up from reference TRBV7-6 and TRBJ2-7, is GAGVSQSPRYKVTKRGQDVALRCDPISGHVSLYWYRQALGQGPEFLTYFNYEAQQDKSGLPNDRFSAERPEGSISTLTIQRTEQRDSAMYRCASSGWTGGRDEQYFGPGTRLTVT.

The genes are TRBV12-3 or TRBV12-4 and TRBJ1-2; D unclear. The CDR3 spans 15 residues. V was shortened by 2 bases and J by 0 bases, with 10 bases between the two germline ends. DNA for the CDR3: TGTGCCAGCAGTTTAATTTCCAGCGCTAACTATGGCTACACCTTC. Its translation: CASSLISSANYGYTF.

The CDR3 region has the DNA TGTGCCAGCAGTTCCCTAAGCGGCCGCGGGCTGAGCTCCTACGAGCAGTACTTC. Protein product: CASSSLSGRGLSSYEQYF. The rearrangement joins TRBV28 to TRBJ2-7; weak D call: TRBD2 (5 bases). Trimming left V 4 bases short and J 0 bases short, with 22 bases between. Germline V gene sequence: CDR1 MDHEN, CDR2 SYDVKM. There are 18 residues in the CDR3.

CDR3 protein: CASRNRDRFSFFEQYF. The CDR3 DNA reads TGTGCCAGCCGAAATCGGGACAGGTTCTCCTTTTTCGAGCAGTACTTC. The chain carries TRBV6-2 or TRBV6-3 and TRBJ2-7; 8 nucleotides match TRBD1. V was pared by 8 bases and J by 6 bases, with 18 bases of the junction left unmatched. The CDR3 length is 16 residues. The germline V gene has CDR1 MNHEY and CDR2 SVGEGT.

This clonotype was picked up one time. An end of the junction differs from the germline gene, which may be a read error. The rearrangement joins TRBV4-1 to TRBJ2-7, with D hard to call. The CDR3 runs to 14 residues. Germline V gene lookup returns CDR1 MGHRA and CDR2 YSYEKL. The CDR3 DNA follows: TGCGCCAGCAGCAAAGAACGGAGCTCCTACGAGCAGTACTTC. Translated, it gives CASSKERSSYEQYF.

On this clonotype: Just one base apart from a much larger clone, this may be a read error. The chain combines TRBV15 with TRBJ1-2; 12 bases agree with TRBD1. With V trimmed by 7 bases and J by 7 bases, 13 bases remained unmatched. This CDR3 is built from 16 residues. Germline CDR1 reads LNHNV; CDR2 reads YYDKDF (reference sequence). In DNA form, the CDR3 reads TGTGCCACCATCAGGGCCGGGGACAGGGGGCTTGGTGGCTACACCTTC. It yields the protein CATIRAGDRGLGGYTF.

With respect to this clonotype: One end of the junction varies from germline; a read error may be responsible. The chain employs TRBV6-5 and TRBJ1-1; 8 bases match TRBD1. The CDR3 covers 18 residues. The germline CDR1 and CDR2 sequences are MNHEY and SVGAGI. The CDR3 DNA is TGTGCCAGCAGTTACGCCCGGACAGGGATGATAATGAAAACTGAAGCTTTCTTT. Protein sequence: CASSYARTGMIMKTEAFF.

Ten or more counts support this clonotype. The chain couples TRBV7-2 to TRBJ1-6, with 8 bases lining up with TRBD1. Germline values: CDR1 SGHTA, CDR2 FQGNSA. The V and J ends lost 5 bases and 7 bases, in that order; junction bases with no gene match: 7. The CDR3 has 15 amino acids. In DNA form, the CDR3 reads TGTGCCAGCAGCCAGAGTTGGGACAGGAATTCACCCCTCCACTTT. This gives the protein CASSQSWDRNSPLHF. The full variable domain, rest sourced from reference TRBV7-2 and TRBJ1-6, is GAGVSQSPSNKVTEKGKDVELRCDPISGHTALYWYRQSLGQGLEFLIYFQGNSAPDKSGLPSDRFSAERTGGSVSTLTIQRTQQEDSAVYLCASSQSWDRNSPLHFGNGTRLTVT.

DNA of the CDR3: TGTGCCAGTAGTTACGGCCAGCGAGTCACAGATACGCAGTATTTT. Encoded protein: CASSYGQRVTDTQYF. V is TRBV19 and J is TRBJ2-3; D not certain. CDR3 length equals 15 residues. Trimming pared 5 bases from V and 2 bases from J, leaving 14 bases between. Germline V gives CDR1 LNHDA, CDR2 SQIVND (reference sequence).

The count of this clonotype is one. The chain joins TRBV4-1 to TRBJ2-4; possibly TRBD2 for D (7 bases). Germline V CDR1 and CDR2: MGHRA, YSYEKL. CDR3 length equals 17 residues. V was cut by 0 bases and J by 0 bases, with 12 bases left in between. The CDR3 coding sequence is TGCGCCAGCAGCCAAGATTTCCGGGGGGCAGCCAAAAACATTCAGTACTTC. It specifies CASSQDFRGAAKNIQYF.

This clonotype was observed at least ten times. The CDR3 here is CSAREPSFSYEQYF. For the CDR3, the DNA is TGCAGTGCTAGAGAGCCGAGCTTCTCCTACGAGCAGTACTTC. The gene calls are TRBV20-1 and TRBJ2-7, with unresolved D. The CDR3 loop spans 14 amino acids. The V gene's germline CDR1 is DFQATT and CDR2 SNEGSKA (reference sequence). The V end was cut by 0 bases, the J end by 0 bases, with 9 bases between.

This clonotype was seen more than once but under ten times. This chain links TRBV7-9 with TRBJ2-5; D uncertain. Trimming pared 3 bases from V and 2 bases from J, leaving 7 bases between. Germline V gene lookup returns CDR1 SEHNR and CDR2 FQNEAQ (reference sequence). The CDR3 covers 13 residues. The CDR3 nucleotides read TGTGCCAGCAGCTTCTTTGGGCAAGAGACCCAGTACTTC. The encoded protein is CASSFFGQETQYF.

This clonotype was counted many times. The rearrangement joins TRBV25-1 to TRBJ1-1, with D perhaps matching TRBD1 (5 bases). The CDR3 runs 15 residues. Trimming took 1 base from V and 0 from J, leaving 9 bases between them. Germline V CDR1 and CDR2: MGHDK, SYGVNS. CDR3 DNA: TGTGCCAGCAGTGAATCCACAGGTATGAACACTGAAGCTTTCTTT. This sequence encodes CASSESTGMNTEAFF.

This clonotype came up a few times. The chain carries TRBV5-4 and TRBJ1-2; 9 nucleotides match TRBD1. The CDR3 runs 13 residues. Germline loops: CDR1 SGHNT, CDR2 YYREEE (reference sequence). Unmatched junction bases numbered 7, after V lost 5 bases and J lost 8 bases. This CDR3 is CASRRGTGSGYTF. For the CDR3, the DNA is TGTGCCAGCAGGAGGGGGACAGGGAGCGGCTACACCTTC.

This chain links TRBV7-2 with TRBJ2-7; 7 positions agree with TRBD1. The CDR3 is 17 amino acids. Germline V gene sequence: CDR1 SGHTA, CDR2 FQGNSA. With 5 bases clipped from V and 2 bases from J, the junction kept 15 bases outside the gene matches. The CDR3 sequence is CASSRYTGTVPTYEQYF. The CDR3 DNA is TGTGCCAGCAGCAGATACACCGGGACAGTGCCGACCTACGAGCAGTACTTC.

On this clonotype itself: The CDR3 does not close with the conserved phenylalanine or tryptophan, likely indicating a read error. The rearrangement uses TRBV6-5 and TRBJ2-5; D is uncertain. V lost 5 bases and J lost 2, with 6 bases in between. Germline lookup yields CDR1 MNHEY and CDR2 SVGAGI. The CDR3 totals 12 residues. CDR3 coding DNA: TGTGCCAGCAGTGCGGCGCAAGAGACCCAGTACATC. This sequence encodes CASSAAQETQYI.

The DNA for the CDR3 is TGTGCCAGCAGCCCCCGTGGTAGGGGGCCCTCCTACGAGCAGTACTTC. Its translation: CASSPRGRGPSYEQYF. This sequence joins TRBV7-9 and TRBJ2-7, with 7 bases lining up with TRBD1. Germline V gives CDR1 SEHNR, CDR2 FQNEAQ (reference sequence). This CDR3 region has 16 residues. The V and J ends lost 5 bases and 0 bases, in that order; junction bases with no gene match: 10.

The chain employs TRBV7-9 and TRBJ1-6; unclear D gene. This CDR3 has 14 amino acids. Germline lookup yields CDR1 SEHNR and CDR2 FQNEAQ (reference sequence). V was trimmed by 1 base and J by 8 bases, leaving 9 bases between them. The CDR3 region has the DNA TGTGCCAGCAGCTTAGGGGGTGGCTATTCACCCCTCCACTTT. This sequence encodes CASSLGGGYSPLHF.

A note on this clonotype: A much larger clone sits a single nucleotide away, making a read error possible. The chain recombines TRBV27 with TRBJ1-5; D is possibly TRBD1 (6 bases). The CDR3 sequence is 14 residues long. Looked up from germline, CDR1 is MNHEY and CDR2 is SMNVEV (reference sequence). The CDR3 is CASRRTGTNQPQDF. The CDR3 DNA sequence: TGTGCCAGTAGACGCACAGGGACAAATCAGCCCCAGGATTTT.

This clonotype has more than one count but fewer than ten. A much larger clone is a single base away; this may be a read error. The V and J genes are TRBV6-1 and TRBJ2-1; possibly TRBD2 for D (5 bases). Germline V gives CDR1 MNHNS, CDR2 SASEGT. CDR3 length: 15 amino acids. The DNA of the CDR3 is TGTGCCAGCAGTGAACCTGAGGGATCCTACAATGGGCAGTTCTTC. Encoded protein: CASSEPEGSYNGQFF.

The chain is built from TRBV7-9 and TRBJ2-3; 10 bases agree with TRBD1. Per germline, CDR1 SEHNR and CDR2 FQNEAQ (reference sequence). The CDR3 is 16 amino acids. The J segment lost 6 bases and the V segment lost 3 bases, leaving 9 bases of the junction unmatched. The CDR3: CASSLTGGELLDTQYF. The DNA for the CDR3 is TGTGCCAGCAGCTTGACAGGGGGCGAGTTGTTGGATACGCAGTATTTT.

Only a few counts were recorded for this clonotype. This sequence joins TRBV28 and TRBJ2-1, with unresolved D. This CDR3 comprises 14 residues. Deletions cut 7 bases from V and 8 bases from J, with 18 bases between. Germline V gene lookup returns CDR1 MDHEN and CDR2 SYDVKM. The CDR3 bases are TGTGCCAGCACCTACGGCAGCAAGAGTTATGAGCAGTTCTTC. Its translation: CASTYGSKSYEQFF.

V usage is TRBV28 and J usage is TRBJ2-6, with D perhaps being TRBD1 or TRBD2 (5 bases each). CDR1 MDHEN and CDR2 SYDVKM come from the germline V gene. This CDR3 comprises 18 residues. Trimming cost V 5 bases and J 0 bases, with 17 bases left between them. The CDR3 nucleotides read TGTGCCAGCAGTACGGGACCTATTGGAAGCTCTGGGGCCAACGTCCTGACTTTC. Translation: CASSTGPIGSSGANVLTF.

The chain recombines TRBV30 with TRBJ1-1, with 7 bases fitting TRBD1. The CDR3 spans 18 residues. The V gene's germline CDR1 is GTSNPN and CDR2 SVGIG (reference sequence). J lost 4 bases, V lost 0 bases, and 17 bases had no gene match. The CDR3 DNA reads as TGTGCCTGGAGTGTAAGGCGACAGGGTAAAGGGGTAGGCACTGAAGCTTTCTTT. Translated, it gives CAWSVRRQGKGVGTEAFF.

The rearrangement uses TRBV5-6 and TRBJ2-7; no firm D call. CDR3 length equals 11 residues. From germline, CDR1 is SGHDT and CDR2 YYEEEE. V was trimmed by 4 bases and J by 7 bases, leaving 9 bases between them. The CDR3 region is CASSLLNEQYF. CDR3 DNA: TGTGCCAGCAGCCTTTTGAATGAGCAGTACTTC.

This sequence joins TRBV20-1 and TRBJ2-7, with 8 bases identical to TRBD2. CDR3 size: 13 residues. The trim removed 6 bases at V and 3 bases at J, leaving 7 bases unmatched. Germline values: CDR1 DFQATT, CDR2 SNEGSKA (reference sequence). CDR3 DNA: TGCAGTGCCACCGGGACTAGGGACTACGAGCAGTACTTC. Its protein is CSATGTRDYEQYF.

The chain couples TRBV12-5 to TRBJ2-7; tentative D call: TRBD2 (5 bases). Germline lookup yields CDR1 LGHNT and CDR2 FRNRAP. V was pared by 7 bases and J by 2 bases, with 15 bases between. CDR3 size: 14 residues. The CDR3 loop reads CASAKGVSTYEQYF. The CDR3 nucleotides are TGTGCTAGTGCCAAGGGAGTCTCAACCTACGAGCAGTACTTC.